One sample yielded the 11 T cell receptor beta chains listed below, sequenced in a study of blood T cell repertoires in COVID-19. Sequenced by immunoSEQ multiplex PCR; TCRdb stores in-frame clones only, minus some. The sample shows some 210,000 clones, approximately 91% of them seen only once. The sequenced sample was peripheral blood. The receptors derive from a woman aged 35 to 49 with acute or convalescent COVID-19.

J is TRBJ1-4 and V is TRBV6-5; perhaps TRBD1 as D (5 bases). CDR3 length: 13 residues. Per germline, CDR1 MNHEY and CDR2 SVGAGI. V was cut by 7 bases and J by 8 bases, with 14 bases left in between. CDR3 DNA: TGTGCCAGCACCCTCTGGGGCTCGGAAAAACTGTTTTTT. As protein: CASTLWGSEKLFF.

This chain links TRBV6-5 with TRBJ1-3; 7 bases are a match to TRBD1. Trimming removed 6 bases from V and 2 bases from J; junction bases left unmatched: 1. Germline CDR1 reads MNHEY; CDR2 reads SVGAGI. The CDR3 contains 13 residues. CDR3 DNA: TGTGCCAGCAGGACAGGGACTGGAAACACCATATATTTT. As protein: CASRTGTGNTIYF.

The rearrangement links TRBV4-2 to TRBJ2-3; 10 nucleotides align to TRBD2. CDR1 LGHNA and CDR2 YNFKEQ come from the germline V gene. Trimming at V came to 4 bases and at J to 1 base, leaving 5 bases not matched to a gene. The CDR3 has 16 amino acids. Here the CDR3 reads CASSRKTSGGTDTQYF. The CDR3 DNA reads TGTGCCAGCAGCCGAAAAACTAGCGGGGGCACAGATACGCAGTATTTT.

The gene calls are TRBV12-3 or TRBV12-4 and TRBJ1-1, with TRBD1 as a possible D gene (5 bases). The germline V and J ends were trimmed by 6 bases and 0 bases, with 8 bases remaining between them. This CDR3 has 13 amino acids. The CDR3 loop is CASSQTVNTEAFF. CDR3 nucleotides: TGTGCCAGCAGCCAGACAGTGAACACTGAAGCTTTCTTT.

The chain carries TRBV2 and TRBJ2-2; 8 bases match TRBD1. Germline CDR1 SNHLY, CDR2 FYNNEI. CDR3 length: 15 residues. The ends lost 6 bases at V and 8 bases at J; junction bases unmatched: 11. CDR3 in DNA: TGTGCCAGCAGAACCGGGACAGGAGCCACGGGGGAGCTGTTTTTT. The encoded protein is CASRTGTGATGELFF.

Written as DNA, the CDR3 is TGTGCCAGCAGCTTGAGGAAGTTGACGGGCACTGAAGCTTTCTTT. As protein: CASSLRKLTGTEAFF. The chain carries TRBV7-8 and TRBJ1-1; D ambiguous. This CDR3 contains 15 residues. Germline CDR1 SGHVS, CDR2 FQNEAQ. Deletions cut 3 bases from V and 4 bases from J, with 15 bases between. The full variable domain, its missing parts supplied by reference TRBV7-8 and TRBJ1-1, is GAGVSQSPRYKVAKRGQDVALRCDPISGHVSLFWYQQALGQGPEFLTYFQNEAQLDKSGLPSDRFFAERPEGSVSTLKIQRTQQEDSAVYLCASSLRKLTGTEAFFGQGTRLTVV.

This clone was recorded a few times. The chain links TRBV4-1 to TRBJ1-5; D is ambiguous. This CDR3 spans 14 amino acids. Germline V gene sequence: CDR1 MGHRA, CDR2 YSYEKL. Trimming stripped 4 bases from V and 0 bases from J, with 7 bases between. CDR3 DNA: TGCGCCAGCAGCCTGACATATAGCAATCAGCCCCAGCATTTT. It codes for CASSLTYSNQPQHF.

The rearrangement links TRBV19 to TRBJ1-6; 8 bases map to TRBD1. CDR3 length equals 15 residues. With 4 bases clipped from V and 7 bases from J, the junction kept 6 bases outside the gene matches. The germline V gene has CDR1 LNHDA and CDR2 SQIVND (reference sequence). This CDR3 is CASSTQQGVNSPLHF. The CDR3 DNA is TGTGCCAGTAGTACCCAACAGGGGGTAAATTCACCCCTCCACTTT.

DNA for the CDR3: TGTGCCAGCAGGACTGGGGGGGACACTGAAGCTTTCTTT. Protein sequence: CASRTGGDTEAFF. The chain carries TRBV6-5 and TRBJ1-1; the D gene is possibly TRBD1 (5 bases). V was cut by 6 bases and J by 3 bases, with 11 bases left in between. CDR3 length: 13 amino acids. CDR1 is MNHEY and CDR2 is SVGAGI in the germline V gene.

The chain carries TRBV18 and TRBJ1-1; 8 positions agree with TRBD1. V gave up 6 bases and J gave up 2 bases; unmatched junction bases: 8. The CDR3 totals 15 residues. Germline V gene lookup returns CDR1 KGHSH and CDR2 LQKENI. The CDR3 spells CASSLTGAPNTEAFF. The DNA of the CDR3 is TGTGCCAGCTCTCTGACAGGGGCCCCCAACACTGAAGCTTTCTTT.

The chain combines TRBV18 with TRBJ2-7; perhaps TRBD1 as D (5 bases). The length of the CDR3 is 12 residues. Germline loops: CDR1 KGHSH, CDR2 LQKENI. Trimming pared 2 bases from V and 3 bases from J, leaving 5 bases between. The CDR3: CASSPDSYEQYV. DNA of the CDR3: TGTGCCAGCTCACCAGACAGCTACGAGCAGTACGTC.